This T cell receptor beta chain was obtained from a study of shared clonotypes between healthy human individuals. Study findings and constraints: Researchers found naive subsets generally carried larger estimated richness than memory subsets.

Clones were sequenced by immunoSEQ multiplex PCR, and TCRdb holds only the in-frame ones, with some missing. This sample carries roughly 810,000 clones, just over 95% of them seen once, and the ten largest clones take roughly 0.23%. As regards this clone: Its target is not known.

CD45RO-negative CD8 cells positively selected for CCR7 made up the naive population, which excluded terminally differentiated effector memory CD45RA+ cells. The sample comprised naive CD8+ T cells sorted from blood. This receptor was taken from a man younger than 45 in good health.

For the CDR3, the DNA is TGTGCCAGCAGTTCCTTCGCCCAGGAGTTCGACGAGCAGTACTTC. This sequence encodes CASSSFAQEFDEQYF. The chain employs TRBV27 and TRBJ2-7; D is ambiguous. The CDR3 totals 15 residues. Germline V gene data show CDR1 as MNHEY and CDR2 as SMNVEV (reference sequence). The V end was cut by 4 bases, the J end by 5 bases, with 18 bases between.